The next 30 T cell receptor beta chains were all read from a single sample in a study of T cell clones after liver transplantation. Method: immunoSEQ multiplex PCR; TCRdb's copy keeps in-frame clones and lacks some. The table lists tens of thousands of clones, about 82% of them singletons. The sample in question was CD4+ T cells from blood, obtained approximately 3.5 years after liver transplant. The receptors here all came from a human patient who received a liver transplant. Some T cells may possibly be graft donor cells.

This chain links TRBV19 with TRBJ1-5; D ambiguous. Germline V gives CDR1 LNHDA, CDR2 SQIVND (reference sequence). CDR3 length: 14 residues. V gave up 6 bases and J gave up 5 bases, with 14 bases separating them. The CDR3 DNA reads TGTGCCAGTAGCCGGGCCCCACCCCATCAGCCCCAGCATTTT. It translates to CASSRAPPHQPQHF.

The chain employs TRBV7-9 and TRBJ2-5, with 9 bases lining up with TRBD1. The V segment lost 1 base and the J segment 3 bases; nucleotides outside the gene matches: 6. CDR1 and CDR2 (germline): SEHNR, FQNEAQ (reference sequence). This CDR3 is built from 16 residues. The CDR3 sequence is CASSLGDRGLKETQYF. The CDR3 DNA is TGTGCCAGCAGCTTAGGTGACAGGGGGTTGAAAGAGACCCAGTACTTC.

The V and J genes are TRBV7-2 and TRBJ1-1; D gene uncertain. This CDR3 has 14 residues. Germline V lookup: CDR1 SGHTA, CDR2 FQGNSA. Trimming removed 5 bases at V and 1 base at J, with 11 bases between. CDR3 protein: CASSLRAPNTEAFF. The DNA of the CDR3 is TGTGCCAGCAGCCTCCGGGCCCCGAACACTGAAGCTTTCTTT. Complete variable domain (other parts from reference TRBV7-2 and TRBJ1-1): GAGVSQSPSNKVTEKGKDVELRCDPISGHTALYWYRQSLGQGLEFLIYFQGNSAPDKSGLPSDRFSAERTGGSVSTLTIQRTQQEDSAVYLCASSLRAPNTEAFFGQGTRLTVV.

This chain links TRBV27 with TRBJ1-2; possibly TRBD1 for D (5 bases). V was clipped by 4 bases and J by 6 bases, with 9 bases between them. The CDR3 has 12 residues. Germline V gene lookup returns CDR1 MNHEY and CDR2 SMNVEV (reference sequence). DNA for the CDR3: TGTGCCAGCAGTTCGCTCAGGGATGGCTACACCTTC. This sequence encodes CASSSLRDGYTF.

The chain has TRBV2 and TRBJ2-5; possible D gene TRBD1, 6 bases. The V and J ends lost 4 bases and 5 bases respectively, with 14 bases between them. Germline CDR1 SNHLY, CDR2 FYNNEI. This CDR3 region has 14 residues. The CDR3 protein is CASSGSRGDETQYF. CDR3 nucleotide sequence: TGTGCCAGCAGTGGTTCCAGGGGCGACGAGACCCAGTACTTC.

This clone was recorded once. This sequence joins TRBV15 and TRBJ1-2; D gene uncertain. V was shortened by 3 bases and J by 2 bases, with 13 bases between the two germline ends. The CDR3 contains 15 residues. In germline, CDR1 is LNHNV, CDR2 YYDKDF (reference sequence). The CDR3 DNA is TGTGCCACCAGCAGGAATGGAGGGTCGAACTATGGCTACACCTTC. Protein sequence: CATSRNGGSNYGYTF.

The rearrangement links TRBV19 to TRBJ1-5; 7 bases map to TRBD1. The V gene's germline CDR1 is LNHDA and CDR2 SQIVND (reference sequence). The CDR3 is 16 residues long. With V trimmed by 3 bases and J by 1 base, 6 bases remained unmatched. In DNA form, the CDR3 reads TGTGCCAGTAGTATGGGGAGCAGGGGGAGCAATCAGCCCCAGCATTTT. Residues: CASSMGSRGSNQPQHF.

The rearrangement joins TRBV6-1 to TRBJ1-5, with 9 bases matching TRBD1. Trimming took 7 bases from V and 7 from J; bases not matched to a gene: 8. The CDR3 extends over 14 amino acids. From germline, CDR1 is MNHNS and CDR2 SASEGT. The CDR3 spells CASNPDRGFQPQHF. CDR3 bases: TGTGCCAGCAACCCCGACAGGGGGTTCCAGCCCCAGCATTTT.

For this clone: Other DNA sequences in this specimen translate into the identical CDR3. The V gene is TRBV7-9, the J gene TRBJ2-1; D uncertain. Deletions cut 5 bases from V and 2 bases from J, with 13 bases between. The CDR3 has 15 amino acids. Looked up from germline, CDR1 is SEHNR and CDR2 is FQNEAQ (reference sequence). In nucleotides, the CDR3 is TGTGCCAGCAGCCCACCTGGCGGCCCCTACAATGAGCAGTTCTTC. Its translation: CASSPPGGPYNEQFF.

The genes are TRBV18 and TRBJ2-6, with unresolved D. This CDR3 comprises 13 residues. Trimming removed 3 bases at V and 1 base at J, with 1 base between. Germline loops: CDR1 KGHSH, CDR2 LQKENI. The CDR3: CASSPSGANVLTF. CDR3 DNA sequence: TGTGCCAGCTCACCGTCTGGGGCCAACGTCCTGACTTTC.

The genes are TRBV5-1 and TRBJ2-7; D perhaps matches TRBD1 (6 bases). The germline CDR1 and CDR2 sequences are SGHRS and YFSETQ. Trimming shortened V by 0 bases and J by 2 bases, and 9 bases separated the two germline ends. The CDR3 consists of 14 residues. The CDR3 loop reads CASSLVSGAYEQYF. In nucleotides, the CDR3 is TGCGCCAGCAGCTTGGTTTCAGGGGCCTACGAGCAGTACTTC. Using reference TRBV5-1 and TRBJ2-7 for the parts outside the CDR3, the full variable domain is KAGVTQTPRYLIKTRGQQVTLSCSPISGHRSVSWYQQTPGQGLQFLFEYFSETQRNKGNFPGRFSGRQFSNSRSEMNVSTLELGDSALYLCASSLVSGAYEQYFGPGTRLTVT.

This chain links TRBV15 with TRBJ1-5; D call uncertain. There are 14 residues in the CDR3. Per germline, CDR1 LNHNV and CDR2 YYDKDF (reference sequence). The ends were cut back, 8 bases at V and 4 bases at J, with 15 bases in the middle. Here the CDR3 reads CATGWGAGNQPQHF. Here the CDR3 DNA reads TGTGCCACCGGCTGGGGTGCAGGAAATCAGCCCCAGCATTTT.

The rearrangement links TRBV2 to TRBJ1-2, with D possibly being TRBD1 (5 bases). V lost 8 bases to trimming and J lost 4 bases, with 14 bases between them. The CDR3 totals 13 residues. CDR1 and CDR2 (germline): SNHLY, FYNNEI. The CDR3 DNA sequence: TGTGCCAGCGCACCAGACAGCATCTATGGCTACACCTTC. It yields the protein CASAPDSIYGYTF.

The V gene is TRBV7-2, the J gene TRBJ1-2; perhaps TRBD1 as D (5 bases). This CDR3 region has 13 residues. Germline assignment: CDR1 SGHTA and CDR2 FQGNSA. Trimming stripped 4 bases from V and 1 base from J, with 7 bases between. The CDR3 coding sequence is TGTGCCAGCAGCTCCAGGGTTAACTATGGCTACACCTTC. This gives the protein CASSSRVNYGYTF.

This clone was found a few times. This chain uses TRBV6-1 with TRBJ2-5; 7 nucleotides agree with TRBD1. The CDR3 loop spans 16 amino acids. Germline V gene data show CDR1 as MNHNS and CDR2 as SASEGT. The J segment lost 5 bases and the V segment lost 4 bases, leaving 13 bases of the junction unmatched. Here the CDR3 DNA reads TGTGCCAGCAGTGGATCCGTAGAGGGGGCTTGGGAGACCCAGTACTTC. This encodes CASSGSVEGAWETQYF.

This chain links TRBV6-5 with TRBJ2-1, with 7 positions matching TRBD2. CDR3 size: 15 residues. The germline V gene has CDR1 MNHEY and CDR2 SVGAGI. V lost 6 bases to trimming and J lost 5 bases; unmatched junction nucleotides: 10. This CDR3 is CASSRLARGDNEQFF. The CDR3 coding sequence is TGTGCCAGCAGCCGACTAGCCCGGGGGGACAATGAGCAGTTCTTC.

The chain is built from TRBV6-4 and TRBJ2-7; D gene uncertain. The CDR3 is 9 residues long. Germline lookup yields CDR1 MRHNA and CDR2 SNTAGT. V lost 11 bases and J 4 bases, leaving 6 bases between the germline ends. CDR3: CAPHYEQYF. In DNA, the CDR3 is TGTGCCCCTCATTACGAGCAGTACTTC.

The gene calls are TRBV2 and TRBJ1-1; D gene ambiguous. The CDR3 covers 13 residues. Germline CDR1 and CDR2: SNHLY and FYNNEI. The V end was cut by 11 bases, the J end by 4 bases, with 17 bases between. CDR3 sequence reads: CAGLPLRATEAFF. CDR3 nucleotides: TGTGCCGGACTCCCGCTCCGGGCCACTGAAGCTTTCTTT.

V usage is TRBV6-1 and J usage is TRBJ2-7; D is unclear. The ends were cut back, 8 bases at V and 4 bases at J, with 15 bases in the middle. Looked up from germline, CDR1 is MNHNS and CDR2 is SASEGT. CDR3 size: 13 residues. The CDR3 spells CASGVYSHYEQYF. In DNA form, the CDR3 reads TGTGCCAGCGGGGTCTACTCCCATTACGAGCAGTACTTC.

The chain carries TRBV11-3 and TRBJ1-4; D is uncertain. Germline-derived CDR1 and CDR2 are SGHNT and YENEEA. V was trimmed by 5 bases and J by 6 bases, leaving 13 bases between them. CDR3 length: 14 residues. CDR3 DNA sequence: TGTGCCAGCAGCCAAGGACGGACCCATGAAAAACTGTTTTTT. Its translation: CASSQGRTHEKLFF.

V gene TRBV2 combines with J gene TRBJ2-5; 8 bases map to TRBD1. V lost 4 bases to trimming and J lost 1 base; unmatched junction nucleotides: 2. Germline-derived CDR1 and CDR2 are SNHLY and FYNNEI. The CDR3 totals 14 residues. The CDR3 region has the DNA TGTGCCAGCAGTGCTACAGGGGGCCAAGAGACCCAGTACTTC. Translating gives CASSATGGQETQYF.

This clone was observed a handful of times. The J gene is TRBJ1-1, the V gene TRBV20-1; D uncertain. Germline V gene lookup returns CDR1 DFQATT and CDR2 SNEGSKA (reference sequence). The length of the CDR3 is 11 residues. The ends were cut back, 5 bases at V and 1 base at J, with 5 bases in the middle. CDR3 amino acids: CSAAGNTEAFF. CDR3 nucleotide sequence: TGCAGTGCTGCAGGGAACACTGAAGCTTTCTTT.

This clone has a single count. The chain joins TRBV7-9 to TRBJ2-7; tentative D call: TRBD1 (6 bases). This CDR3 spans 13 amino acids. From germline, CDR1 is SEHNR and CDR2 FQNEAQ (reference sequence). The ends were cut back, 2 bases at V and 7 bases at J, with 12 bases in the middle. CDR3 sequence: CASSLTWTAEQYF. Written as DNA, the CDR3 is TGTGCCAGCAGCTTAACGTGGACAGCGGAGCAGTACTTC.

J is TRBJ2-7 and V is TRBV11-2, with 9 bases aligning to TRBD1. CDR3 length: 15 amino acids. V lost 2 bases to trimming and J lost 4 bases; unmatched junction nucleotides: 6. CDR1 is SGHAT, CDR2 FQNNGV, per germline. The CDR3 spells CASSLSTGGYYEQYF. As DNA, the CDR3 is TGTGCCAGCAGCTTATCGACAGGGGGGTATTACGAGCAGTACTTC.

The chain has TRBV5-8 and TRBJ1-4, with 9 bases identical to TRBD1. V lost 0 bases, J lost 0 bases, and 0 bases stayed unmatched. Germline V gives CDR1 SGHTS, CDR2 YDEGEE. The CDR3 has 16 amino acids. CDR3 sequence: CASSLGQGATNEKLFF. The CDR3, as DNA: TGTGCCAGCAGCTTGGGACAGGGGGCAACTAATGAAAAACTGTTTTTT. The complete variable domain, with remaining parts taken from reference TRBV5-8 and TRBJ1-4, reads EAGVTQSPTHLIKTRGQQATLRCSPISGHTSVYWYQQALGLGLQFLLWYDEGEERNRGNFPPRFSGRQFPNYSSELNVNALELEDSALYLCASSLGQGATNEKLFFGSGTQLSVL.

This sequence joins TRBV5-1 and TRBJ2-2; the match to TRBD2 covers 9 bases. With 2 bases clipped from V and 4 bases from J, the junction kept 9 bases outside the gene matches. The CDR3 length is 17 residues. The V gene's germline CDR1 is SGHRS and CDR2 YFSETQ. CDR3 in amino acids: CASSFMAGGPSTGELFF. DNA for the CDR3: TGCGCCAGCAGCTTTATGGCGGGAGGGCCTAGCACCGGGGAGCTGTTTTTT.

The chain is built from TRBV28 and TRBJ1-3, with 7 nucleotides matching TRBD1. V trimming: 6 bases; J trimming: 5 bases; junction bases outside the gene matches: 13. Germline values: CDR1 MDHEN, CDR2 SYDVKM. This CDR3 comprises 16 residues. CDR3 DNA sequence: TGTGCCAGCAGGACCCGAAAAGGGACAGCTCGAAACACCATATATTTT. This gives the protein CASRTRKGTARNTIYF. Looking up the rest from reference TRBV28 and TRBJ1-3 gives the full variable domain: DVKVTQSSRYLVKRTGEKVFLECVQDMDHENMFWYRQDPGLGLRLIYFSYDVKMKEKGDIPEGYSVSREKKERFSLILESASTNQTSMYLCASRTRKGTARNTIYFGEGSWLTVV.

The J gene is TRBJ2-7, the V gene TRBV7-2; 12 nucleotides line up with TRBD2. This CDR3 is built from 15 residues. Germline V lookup: CDR1 SGHTA, CDR2 FQGNSA. Germline trimming cut 5 bases from V and 4 bases from J; bases unmatched to any gene: 6. CDR3 nucleotides: TGTGCCAGCAGCCGGCCGGGACTAGCGGGTTACGAGCAGTACTTC. As protein: CASSRPGLAGYEQYF.

The chain combines TRBV9 with TRBJ2-2; 11 bases are shared with TRBD1. Germline lookup yields CDR1 SGDLS and CDR2 YYNGEE. The CDR3 is 15 residues long. V lost 2 bases, J lost 6 bases, and 3 bases stayed unmatched. This CDR3 reads CASSVRTGGSGELFF. CDR3 coding DNA: TGTGCCAGCAGCGTTCGGACAGGGGGCTCCGGGGAGCTGTTTTTT. Full variable domain (remainder filled in from reference TRBV9 and TRBJ2-2): DSGVTQTPKHLITATGQRVTLRCSPRSGDLSVYWYQQSLDQGLQFLIQYYNGEERAKGNILERFSAQQFPDLHSELNLSSLELGDSALYFCASSVRTGGSGELFFGEGSRLTVL.

The chain uses TRBV5-1 and TRBJ1-2; D call uncertain. The V and J ends lost 2 bases and 6 bases respectively, with 11 bases between them. This CDR3 comprises 13 residues. Germline lookup yields CDR1 SGHRS and CDR2 YFSETQ. The CDR3: CASSFTPSHGYTF. The DNA of the CDR3 is TGCGCCAGCAGCTTCACACCGTCTCATGGCTACACCTTC.